This T cell receptor (beta chain) was profiled in a study of Ad26.COV2.S vaccination and SARS-CoV-2 variants. Study summary: Donor got 5x10^10 or 1x10^11 viral particles of Ad26.COV2.S.

Germline CDR1 LGHDT, CDR2 YNNKEL (reference sequence). The CDR3 loop spans 18 amino acids. V shed 4 bases and J shed 2 bases, with 24 bases lying between them. To note about this clone: Its antigen is not known.

Broader study findings: It was found that vaccine and placebo recipients had similar non-spike TCR breadth. Reported post-vaccination CD8+ and CD4+ T cell responses to spike showed substantial breadth.

Treatment here: roughly 18 received Ad26.COV2.S at low or high dose, single or two shots; several received placebo; per-sample allocation not given. Sampling was performed 63 days after the first vaccine or placebo injection. Within Boston, the person who donated was an adult of 18-55 years. The method was immunoSEQ multiplex PCR; TCRdb's version includes in-frame clones alone and lacks a portion of them. Seen here are some 340,000 clones, around 84% observed once, and the top ten hold 1.5% to 2%. Here the sequenced sample was peripheral blood, taken in a trial of Ad26.COV2.S vaccine versus placebo. The clonotype comes from a person between 18 and 59 years old who received the Ad26.COV2.S COVID-19 vaccine or a placebo. The V call is TRBV3-1 (or the pseudogene TRBV3-2), the J call TRBJ2-7; D is ambiguous. CDR3 region: CASSPSVLAGRKTYEQYF. Written as DNA, the CDR3 is TGTGCCAGCAGCCCTTCCGTTTTAGCCGGGCGCAAAACCTACGAGCAGTACTTC.